Listed below are T cell receptor beta chains from one sample, sequenced in a study of tumor and adjacent non-tumor tissue in lung cancer. TCRdb redid the calling of the multiplex PCR reads with MiXCR, one entry per CDR3 protein. The sample consists of 200,000 to 250,000 distinct CDR3 sequences, 70% to 75% of them appearing once. Sequenced: lung tumor tissue. All receptors come from a man aged 55 to 70 with non-small cell lung cancer. The CDR3 runs from the conserved cysteine through the conserved F or W. D genes are given only for firm matches.

>.|TRBV11-2|TRBJ2-6
CASSLVPKGRPSGTDVLTF
>TRBD2|TRBV6-6|TRBJ2-7
CASSYAGVQYF
>.|TRBV6-1|TRBJ2-1
CASSEVNREQFF
>.|TRBV30|TRBJ1-1
CTWTEAGANTEAFF
>.|TRBV6-5|TRBJ2-7
CASCCLPSYEQYF
>TRBD2|TRBV13|TRBJ2-7
CASSLGLLAEREQYF
>.|TRBV29-1|TRBJ2-1
CSVGATDNEQFF
>.|TRBV5-1|TRBJ1-4
CASSAGPGNEKLFF
>.|TRBV11-2|TRBJ1-4
CASNLDPFGGEKMFF
>.|TRBV11-3|TRBJ2-3
CASILSSGADTQYF
>.|TRBV4-1|TRBJ2-2
CASSSLSGELFF
>.|TRBV11-2|TRBJ2-3
CACSFRLAGPTDSQYF
>.|TRBV11-3|TRBJ2-5
CGSNLFLDQETQYF
>.|TRBV19|TRBJ2-5
CASSIEESQYF
>.|TRBV18|TRBJ2-1
CASSAVTGFLDEQFF
>.|TRBV29-1|TRBJ2-7
CSATGPTGHEQYF
>.|TRBV4-1|TRBJ1-5
CASSRDVGGRPQHF
>.|TRBV7-3|TRBJ2-3
CASSLSTGTDTQYF
>.|TRBV6-1|TRBJ1-5
CATGPWVPQPPHF
>TRBD1|TRBV29-1|TRBJ2-2
CSVQGQGNSGERFF
>TRBD2|TRBV5-4|TRBJ2-2
CASSRPSGSLTGELFF
>TRBD2|TRBV6-5|TRBJ2-4
CASSSGRVAKDIQYF
>.|TRBV2|TRBJ1-1
CASSVSGQGRITEAFF
>TRBD1|TRBV12-3/TRBV12-4|TRBJ1-5
CASSSRTGLSNQPQHF
>TRBD2|TRBV4-3|TRBJ2-1
CASSQDRVAGAQFF
>TRBD2|TRBV12-3/TRBV12-4|TRBJ2-3
CASSWTSRIRRDTQYF
>TRBD2|TRBV11-2|TRBJ2-1
CASSFSGGPCNEQFF
>TRBD1|TRBV5-6|TRBJ1-1
CASRQGITEAFF
>.|TRBV6-2/TRBV6-3|TRBJ1-5
CASSCRGRERQPQHF
>.|TRBV12-3/TRBV12-4|TRBJ1-2
CASSPDWDYGYTF
>TRBD2|TRBV11-2|TRBJ2-1
CAGSLGRTSGRVPYEQFF
>.|TRBV5-6|TRBJ1-5
CVSSTYQGPRQPQHF
>.|TRBV14|TRBJ1-6
CASSRGRQNSPLHF
>TRBD1|TRBV11-2|TRBJ2-2
CTSSSTGDRRSGELFF
>.|TRBV19|TRBJ2-7
CASSQGTLYEQYF
>.|TRBV2|TRBJ2-5
CVTTTNRETQYF
>.|TRBV7-6|TRBJ1-2
CASSSPGGVGYTF
>.|TRBV28|TRBJ2-7
CASRATSSAREQYF
>.|TRBV11-3|TRBJ2-5
CASTNYGGQETQYF
>TRBD1|TRBV4-1|TRBJ2-5
CANSQLDRGGQETQYF
>.|TRBV20-1|TRBJ2-5
CSARDMEGLGETQYF
>TRBD1|TRBV29-1|TRBJ2-4
CSLRDRVKNIQYF